This TCR beta chain was recorded in a study of blood T cell repertoires in COVID-19. As processed by the authors: Quantification of nucleated cells was approximated via reference gene primer amplification. Data came from immunoSEQ multiplex PCR; TCRdb stores just in-frame clones and leaves some out. Clone size and V and J calls were adopted from that table, with D and trimming inferred from the DNA. The data contain over 150,000 clones, around 84% of them singletons. The sequenced material came from peripheral blood. The clonotype comes from a human donor in a cohort sampled during active COVID-19.

CDR3 amino acids: CASSLGDRGGRAYNSPLHF. DNA of the CDR3: TGTGCCAGCAGCTTAGGGGACAGGGGAGGTCGGGCGTACAATTCACCCCTCCACTTT. This rearrangement joins TRBV7-8 to TRBJ1-6, with 10 bases aligning to TRBD1. V shed 1 base, J shed 7 bases, and the junction held 13 bases outside the gene matches. Germline V CDR1 and CDR2: SGHVS, FQNEAQ. The CDR3 is made up of 19 amino acids.